The 5 T cell receptor beta chains below come from one sample, sequenced in a study of T-cell reconstitution after alpha-beta-depleted transplantation in children. Construction of the TCRbeta library involved unique molecular identifiers. Using its own MiXCR run on the PCR reads, TCRdb lists one record per CDR3 protein. Of about a million distinct CDR3 sequences in the sample, roughly 29% are singletons; the top ten hold about 28%. Sequenced here: PBMCs, mostly from graft donor cells, sampled 360 days after TCRalphabeta/CD19-depleted stem cell transplant. The source of these receptors is a boy younger than two who had a stem cell transplant for SCID, so the T cells may come from the graft donor.

This chain uses TRBV6-5 with TRBJ2-6, with no clear D. The length of the CDR3 is 17 residues. The V end was cut by 2 bases, the J end by 0 bases, with 11 bases between. Germline lookup yields CDR1 MNHEY and CDR2 SVGAGI. The DNA of the CDR3 is TGTGCCAGCAGTTACGACCGCTGGACCTCTGGGGCCAACGTCCTGACTTTC. Translating it yields CASSYDRWTSGANVLTF.

The V gene is TRBV4-2, the J gene TRBJ2-2; 8 positions agree with TRBD2. With 1 base clipped from V and 5 bases from J, the junction kept 12 bases outside the gene matches. Germline V gene data show CDR1 as LGHNA and CDR2 as YNFKEQ. The length of the CDR3 is 18 residues. The CDR3 sequence is CASSQVVVTGGPTGELFF. The CDR3 region has the DNA TGTGCCAGCAGCCAAGTCGTAGTGACGGGGGGGCCTACCGGGGAGCTGTTTTTT.

CDR3 bases: TGTGCCAGTAGTTGGCAGTATAGCAATCAGCCCCAGCATTTT. It encodes CASSWQYSNQPQHF. The chain employs TRBV19 and TRBJ1-5; D unclear. CDR3 length: 14 amino acids. Germline-derived CDR1 and CDR2 are LNHDA and SQIVND (reference sequence). Between the trimmed V and J ends, which lost 5 bases and 0 bases, there was a span of 8 bases.

The chain employs TRBV20-1 and TRBJ1-4, with D tentatively TRBD1 (5 bases). V lost 0 bases, J lost 8 bases, and 10 bases lay in between. The CDR3 extends over 13 amino acids. CDR1 and CDR2 (germline): DFQATT, SNEGSKA (reference sequence). Here the CDR3 DNA reads TGCAGTGCTAGAGACAGGGTTGACGAAAAACTGTTTTTT. This encodes CSARDRVDEKLFF.

This clonotype was observed a handful of times. The chain joins TRBV7-8 to TRBJ2-5; the match to TRBD2 covers 12 bases. J lost 5 bases, V lost 2 bases, and 3 bases had no gene match. CDR3 length equals 15 residues. Per germline, CDR1 SGHVS and CDR2 FQNEAQ. CDR3 in DNA: TGTGCCAGCAGCTTAAGGACTAGCGGGGCCGAGACCCAGTACTTC. This gives the protein CASSLRTSGAETQYF. The full variable domain, in which reference TRBV7-8 and TRBJ2-5 provide the parts outside the CDR3, is GAGVSQSPRYKVAKRGQDVALRCDPISGHVSLFWYQQALGQGPEFLTYFQNEAQLDKSGLPSDRFFAERPEGSVSTLKIQRTQQEDSAVYLCASSLRTSGAETQYFGPGTRLLVL.